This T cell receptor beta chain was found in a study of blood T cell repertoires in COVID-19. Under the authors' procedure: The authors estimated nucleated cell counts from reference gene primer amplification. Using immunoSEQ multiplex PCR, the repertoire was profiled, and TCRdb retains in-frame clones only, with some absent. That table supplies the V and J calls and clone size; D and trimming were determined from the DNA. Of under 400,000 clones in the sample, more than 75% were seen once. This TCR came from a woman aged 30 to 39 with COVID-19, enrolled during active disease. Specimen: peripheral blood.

CDR3 in amino acids: CASSLNRGLETQYF. The CDR3 region has the DNA TGTGCCAGCAGCTTAAATCGGGGGTTGGAGACCCAGTACTTC. The chain combines TRBV7-2 with TRBJ2-5; TRBD2 might be the D (6 bases). The V end was cut by 2 bases, the J end by 5 bases, with 12 bases between. Germline lookup yields CDR1 SGHTA and CDR2 FQGNSA. The CDR3 spans 14 residues.